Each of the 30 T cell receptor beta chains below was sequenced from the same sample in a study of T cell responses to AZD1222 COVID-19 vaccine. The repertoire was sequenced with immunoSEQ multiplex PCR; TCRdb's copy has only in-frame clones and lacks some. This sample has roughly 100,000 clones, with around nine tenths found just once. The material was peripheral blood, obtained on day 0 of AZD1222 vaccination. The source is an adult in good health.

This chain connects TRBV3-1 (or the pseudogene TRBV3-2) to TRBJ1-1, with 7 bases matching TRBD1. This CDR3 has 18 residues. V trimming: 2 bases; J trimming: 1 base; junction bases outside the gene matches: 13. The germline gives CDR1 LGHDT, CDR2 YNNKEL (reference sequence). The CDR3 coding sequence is TGTGCCAGCAGCCAACCTGTGGCAGGGGGGGAGAGGAACACTGAAGCTTTCTTT. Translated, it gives CASSQPVAGGERNTEAFF.

CDR3 loop: CASTPTGAGNYGYTF. CDR3 nucleotides: TGTGCCAGCACCCCGACCGGGGCCGGGAACTATGGCTACACCTTC. This chain links TRBV6-5 with TRBJ1-2; TRBD1 might be the D (5 bases). The CDR3 runs to 15 residues. The V and J ends lost 7 bases and 2 bases respectively, with 17 bases between them. Germline CDR1 MNHEY, CDR2 SVGAGI.

The CDR3 sequence: CASSQGVRGADTQYF. The CDR3 nucleotides are TGTGCCAGCAGCCAAGGGGTACGGGGGGCAGATACGCAGTATTTT. The genes are TRBV3-1 (or the pseudogene TRBV3-2) and TRBJ2-3; 7 bases are a match to TRBD2. The CDR3 loop spans 15 amino acids. The germline CDR1 and CDR2 sequences are LGHDT and YNNKEL (reference sequence). V lost 1 base, J lost 4 bases, and 5 bases stayed unmatched.

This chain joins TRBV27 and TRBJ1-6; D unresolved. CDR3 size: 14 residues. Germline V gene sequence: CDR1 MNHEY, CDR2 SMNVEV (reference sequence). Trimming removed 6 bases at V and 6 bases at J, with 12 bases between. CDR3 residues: CASREQSINSPLHF. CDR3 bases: TGTGCCAGCAGGGAACAGTCAATTAATTCACCCCTCCACTTT.

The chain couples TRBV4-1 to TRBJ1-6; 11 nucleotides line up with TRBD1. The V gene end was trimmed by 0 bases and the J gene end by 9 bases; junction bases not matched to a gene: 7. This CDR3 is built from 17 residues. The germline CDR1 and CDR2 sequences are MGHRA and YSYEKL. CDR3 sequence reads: CASSQDVPGQGVSPLHF. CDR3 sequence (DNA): TGCGCCAGCAGCCAAGACGTTCCGGGACAGGGGGTTTCACCCCTCCACTTT.

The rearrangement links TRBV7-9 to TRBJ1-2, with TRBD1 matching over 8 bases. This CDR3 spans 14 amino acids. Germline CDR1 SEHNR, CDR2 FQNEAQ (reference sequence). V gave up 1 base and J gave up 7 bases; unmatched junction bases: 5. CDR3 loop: CASSLDSGGGGYTF. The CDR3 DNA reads TGTGCCAGCAGCTTAGACTCAGGGGGCGGTGGCTACACCTTC.

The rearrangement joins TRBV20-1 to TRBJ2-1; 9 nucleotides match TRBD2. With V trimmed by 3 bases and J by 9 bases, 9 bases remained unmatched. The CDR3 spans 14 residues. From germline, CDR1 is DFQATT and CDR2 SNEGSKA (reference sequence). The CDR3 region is CSASRSGSSGEQFF. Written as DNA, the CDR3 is TGCAGTGCTAGTCGTAGCGGGAGTTCTGGTGAGCAGTTCTTC.

In DNA form, the CDR3 reads TGTGCCAGCAGCTTGCGGTTCAGGACCCAAGAGACCCAGTACTTC. This encodes CASSLRFRTQETQYF. The chain joins TRBV5-6 to TRBJ2-5; D gene unclear. The CDR3 length is 15 residues. In germline, CDR1 is SGHDT, CDR2 YYEEEE. V was cut by 1 base and J by 1 base, with 11 bases left in between.

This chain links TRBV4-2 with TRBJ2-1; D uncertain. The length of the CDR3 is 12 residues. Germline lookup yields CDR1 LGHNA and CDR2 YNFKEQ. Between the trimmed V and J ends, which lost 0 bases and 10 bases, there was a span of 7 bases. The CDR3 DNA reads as TGTGCCAGCAGCCAAGAGGGATCCGAGCAGTTCTTC. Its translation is CASSQEGSEQFF.

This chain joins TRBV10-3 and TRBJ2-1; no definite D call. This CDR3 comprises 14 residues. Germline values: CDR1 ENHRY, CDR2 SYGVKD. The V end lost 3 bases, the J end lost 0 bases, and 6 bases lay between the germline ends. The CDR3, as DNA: TGTGCCATCAGTGATCAGAGCTCCTACAATGAGCAGTTCTTC. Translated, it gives CAISDQSSYNEQFF.

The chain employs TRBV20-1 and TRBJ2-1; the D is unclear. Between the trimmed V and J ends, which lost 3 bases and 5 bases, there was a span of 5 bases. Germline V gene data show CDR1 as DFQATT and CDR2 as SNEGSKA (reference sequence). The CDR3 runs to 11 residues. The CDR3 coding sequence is TGCAGTGCTAGTTCGAACAATGAGCAGTTCTTC. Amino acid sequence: CSASSNNEQFF.

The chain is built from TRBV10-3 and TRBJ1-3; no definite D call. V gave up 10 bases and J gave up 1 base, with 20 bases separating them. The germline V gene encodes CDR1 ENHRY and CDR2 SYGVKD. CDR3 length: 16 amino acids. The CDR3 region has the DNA TGTGCCACCCTCGCCCCCGGAGCCCGATCTGGAAACACCATATATTTT. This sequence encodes CATLAPGARSGNTIYF.

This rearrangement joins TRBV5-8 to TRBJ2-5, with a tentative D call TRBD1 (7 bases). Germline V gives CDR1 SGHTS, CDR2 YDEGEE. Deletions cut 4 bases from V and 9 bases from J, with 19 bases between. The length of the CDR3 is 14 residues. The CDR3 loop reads CASSQDRWWRAQYF. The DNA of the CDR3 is TGTGCCAGCAGCCAGGACAGGTGGTGGAGGGCCCAGTACTTC.

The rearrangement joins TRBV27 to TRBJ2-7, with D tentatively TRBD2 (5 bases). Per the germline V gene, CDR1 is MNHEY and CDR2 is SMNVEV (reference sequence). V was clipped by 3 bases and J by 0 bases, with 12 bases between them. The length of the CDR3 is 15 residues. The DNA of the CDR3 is TGTGCCAGCAGTTTCCGGGGAGAACGCTCCTACGAGCAGTACTTC. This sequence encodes CASSFRGERSYEQYF.

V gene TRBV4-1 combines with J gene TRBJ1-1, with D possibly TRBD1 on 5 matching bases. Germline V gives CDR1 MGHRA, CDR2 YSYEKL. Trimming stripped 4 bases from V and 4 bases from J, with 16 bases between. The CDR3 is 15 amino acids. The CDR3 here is CASSPEKGEGTEAFF. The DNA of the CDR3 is TGCGCCAGCAGCCCCGAGAAAGGGGAGGGCACTGAAGCTTTCTTT.

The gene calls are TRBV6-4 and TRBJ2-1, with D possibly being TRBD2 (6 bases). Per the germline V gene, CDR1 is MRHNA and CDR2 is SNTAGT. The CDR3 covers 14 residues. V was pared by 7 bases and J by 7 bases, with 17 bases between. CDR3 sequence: CASTAGIGGNEQFF. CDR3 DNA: TGTGCCAGCACCGCCGGAATTGGGGGGAATGAGCAGTTCTTC.

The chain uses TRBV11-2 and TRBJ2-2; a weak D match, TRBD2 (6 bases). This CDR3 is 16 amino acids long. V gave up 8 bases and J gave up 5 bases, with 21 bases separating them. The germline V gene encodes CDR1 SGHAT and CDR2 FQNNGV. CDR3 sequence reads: CASLIGAGLGTGELFF. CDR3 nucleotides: TGTGCCAGCCTCATAGGGGCGGGATTGGGGACCGGGGAGCTGTTTTTT.

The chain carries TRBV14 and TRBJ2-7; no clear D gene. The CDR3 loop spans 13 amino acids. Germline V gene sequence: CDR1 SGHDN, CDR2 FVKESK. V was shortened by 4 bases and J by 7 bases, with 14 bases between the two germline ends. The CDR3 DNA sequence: TGTGCCAGCAGCCCCCCACCGCCCCTGGAGCAGTACTTC. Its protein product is CASSPPPPLEQYF.

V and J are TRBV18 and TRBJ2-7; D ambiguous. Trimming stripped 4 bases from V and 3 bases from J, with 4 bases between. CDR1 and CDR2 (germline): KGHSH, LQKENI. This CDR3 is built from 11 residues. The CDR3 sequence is CASSQGYEQYF. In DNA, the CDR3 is TGTGCCAGCTCACAGGGCTACGAGCAGTACTTC. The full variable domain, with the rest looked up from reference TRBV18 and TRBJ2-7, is NAGVMQNPRHLVRRRGQEARLRCSPMKGHSHVYWYRQLPEEGLKFMVYLQKENIIDESGMPKERFSAEFPKEGPSILRIQQVVRGDSAAYFCASSQGYEQYFGPGTRLTVT.

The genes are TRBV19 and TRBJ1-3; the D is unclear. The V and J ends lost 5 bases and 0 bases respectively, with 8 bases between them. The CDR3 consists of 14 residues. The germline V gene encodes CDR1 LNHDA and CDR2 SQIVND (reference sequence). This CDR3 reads CASSSAVSGNTIYF. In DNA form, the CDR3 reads TGTGCCAGTAGTTCAGCGGTCTCTGGAAACACCATATATTTT.

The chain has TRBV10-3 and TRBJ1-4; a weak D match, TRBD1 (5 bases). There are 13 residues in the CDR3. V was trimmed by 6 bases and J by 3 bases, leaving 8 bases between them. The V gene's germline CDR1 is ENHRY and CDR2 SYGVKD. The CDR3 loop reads CAIRGESNEKLFF. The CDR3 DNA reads TGTGCCATCAGGGGGGAGTCTAATGAAAAACTGTTTTTT.

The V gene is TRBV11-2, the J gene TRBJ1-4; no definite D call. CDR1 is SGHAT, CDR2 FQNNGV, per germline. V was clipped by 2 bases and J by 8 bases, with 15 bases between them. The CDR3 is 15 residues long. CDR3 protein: CASSLSPKAEEKLFF. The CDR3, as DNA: TGTGCCAGCAGCTTATCCCCAAAGGCCGAAGAAAAACTGTTTTTT.

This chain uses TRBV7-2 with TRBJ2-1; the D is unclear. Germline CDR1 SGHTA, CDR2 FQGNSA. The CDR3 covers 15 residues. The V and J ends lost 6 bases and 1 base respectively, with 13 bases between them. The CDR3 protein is CASRQTWASYNEQFF. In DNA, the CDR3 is TGTGCCAGCAGGCAAACTTGGGCGTCCTACAATGAGCAGTTCTTC.

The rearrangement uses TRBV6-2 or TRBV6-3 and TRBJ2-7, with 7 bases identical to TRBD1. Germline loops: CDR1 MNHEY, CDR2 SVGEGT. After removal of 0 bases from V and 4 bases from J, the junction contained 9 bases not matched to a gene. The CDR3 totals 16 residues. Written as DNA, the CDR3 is TGTGCCAGCAGTTACTCATACAGGGGAGTTTTATACGAGCAGTACTTC. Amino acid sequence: CASSYSYRGVLYEQYF.

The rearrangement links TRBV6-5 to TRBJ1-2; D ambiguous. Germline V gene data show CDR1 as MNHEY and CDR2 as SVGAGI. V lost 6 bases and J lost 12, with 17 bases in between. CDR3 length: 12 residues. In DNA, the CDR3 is TGTGCCAGCAGAGACGGGAGACGCGGAGACACCTTC. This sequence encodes CASRDGRRGDTF.

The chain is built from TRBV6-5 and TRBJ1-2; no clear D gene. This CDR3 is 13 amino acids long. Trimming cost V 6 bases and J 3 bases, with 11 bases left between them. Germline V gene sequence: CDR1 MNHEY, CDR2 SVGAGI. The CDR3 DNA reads TGTGCCAGCAGGGTGACAACACACTATGGCTACACCTTC. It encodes CASRVTTHYGYTF.

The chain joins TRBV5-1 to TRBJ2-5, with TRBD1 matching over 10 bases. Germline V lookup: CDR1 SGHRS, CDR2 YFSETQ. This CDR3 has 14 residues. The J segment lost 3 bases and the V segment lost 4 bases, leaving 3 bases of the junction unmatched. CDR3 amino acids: CASSHGTGEETQYF. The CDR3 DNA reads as TGCGCCAGCAGCCACGGGACAGGGGAAGAGACCCAGTACTTC. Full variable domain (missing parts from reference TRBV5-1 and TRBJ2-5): KAGVTQTPRYLIKTRGQQVTLSCSPISGHRSVSWYQQTPGQGLQFLFEYFSETQRNKGNFPGRFSGRQFSNSRSEMNVSTLELGDSALYLCASSHGTGEETQYFGPGTRLLVL.

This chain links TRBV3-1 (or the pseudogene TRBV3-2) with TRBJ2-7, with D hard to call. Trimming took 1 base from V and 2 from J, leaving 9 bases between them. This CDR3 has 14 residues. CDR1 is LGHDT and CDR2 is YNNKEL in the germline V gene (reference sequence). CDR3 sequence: CASSQGAVPYEQYF. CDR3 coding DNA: TGTGCCAGCAGCCAAGGGGCCGTACCCTACGAGCAGTACTTC.

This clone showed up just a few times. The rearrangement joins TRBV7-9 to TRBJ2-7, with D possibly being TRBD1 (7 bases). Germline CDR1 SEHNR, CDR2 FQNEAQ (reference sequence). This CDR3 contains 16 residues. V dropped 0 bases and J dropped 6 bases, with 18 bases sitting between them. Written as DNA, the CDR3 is TGTGCCAGCAGCTTAGCGGAGCAGGGGGGAGAAGGCGAGCAGTACTTC. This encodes CASSLAEQGGEGEQYF.

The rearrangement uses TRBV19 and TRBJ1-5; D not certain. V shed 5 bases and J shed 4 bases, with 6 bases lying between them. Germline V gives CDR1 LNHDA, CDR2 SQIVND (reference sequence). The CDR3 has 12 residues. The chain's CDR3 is CASSAGNQPQHF. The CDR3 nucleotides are TGTGCCAGTAGTGCGGGGAATCAGCCCCAGCATTTT.